This T cell receptor beta chain stems from a study of Ad26.COV2.S vaccination and SARS-CoV-2 variants. In the study overall: Participants got Ad26.COV2.S intramuscularly, once or twice 56 days apart. Study findings and constraints: Estimates derived from TCR breadth and depth analyses may have underestimated total T cell responses. Non-spike TCR breadth showed similarity between vaccine and placebo recipients.

A note on this clone: The antigen is unknown.

Repertoires were generated with immunoSEQ multiplex PCR, while TCRdb's copy carries only in-frame clones and drops some. The sample includes about 350,000 clones, around nine tenths of them seen just once. The treatment: 15 to 20 received Ad26.COV2.S at low or high dose, single or two shots; about 5 received placebo; per-sample allocation not given. Samples came from day 63 after the first vaccine or placebo injection. With 0 bases removed from V and 2 bases from J, the gap between germline ends came to 11 bases. The CDR3 runs to 15 residues. Germline V CDR1 and CDR2: SGHNT, YYREEE (reference sequence).

The sequence was collected from a person between 18 and 60 years old who received the Ad26.COV2.S COVID-19 vaccine or a placebo. The material sequenced was peripheral blood, taken in a trial of Ad26.COV2.S vaccine versus placebo. The chain carries TRBV5-4 and TRBJ2-5, with D tentatively TRBD2 (7 bases). CDR3 sequence (DNA): TGTGCCAGCAGCTTGGGCGGGGGCTCGCAAGAGACCCAGTACTTC. Amino acids: CASSLGGGSQETQYF. Looking up the rest from reference TRBV5-4 and TRBJ2-5 gives the full variable domain: ETGVTQSPTHLIKTRGQQVTLRCSSQSGHNTVSWYQQALGQGPQFIFQYYREEENGRGNFPPRFSGLQFPNYSSELNVNALELDDSALYLCASSLGGGSQETQYFGPGTRLLVL.